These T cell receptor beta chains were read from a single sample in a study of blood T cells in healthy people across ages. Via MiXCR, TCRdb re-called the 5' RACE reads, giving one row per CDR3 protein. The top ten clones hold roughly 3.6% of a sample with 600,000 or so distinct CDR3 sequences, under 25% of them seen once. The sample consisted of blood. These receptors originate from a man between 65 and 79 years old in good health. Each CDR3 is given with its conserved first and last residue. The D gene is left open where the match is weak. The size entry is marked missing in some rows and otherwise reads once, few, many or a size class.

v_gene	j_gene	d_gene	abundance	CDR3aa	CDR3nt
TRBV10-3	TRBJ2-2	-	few	CAISEGIDGELFF	TGTGCCATCAGCGAGGGGATTGACGGGGAGCTGTTTTTT
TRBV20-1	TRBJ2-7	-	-	CSASPRGGSYAQYF	TGCAGTGCTAGTCCTAGGGGCGGCTCCTACGCGCAGTACTTC
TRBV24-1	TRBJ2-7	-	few	CATSDKRYYEQYF	TGTGCCACCAGTGATAAACGGTACTACGAGCAGTACTTC
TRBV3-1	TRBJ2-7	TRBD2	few	CASSQAGGLAGIEQYF	TGTGCCAGCAGCCAAGCGGGGGGACTAGCGGGAATCGAGCAGTACTTC
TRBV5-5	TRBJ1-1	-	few	CASSLMSRMNTEAFF	TGTGCCAGCAGCTTGATGTCCAGAATGAACACTGAAGCTTTCTTT
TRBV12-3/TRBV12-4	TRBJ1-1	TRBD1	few	CASSEEGQGARTEALF	TGTGCCAGCAGTGAAGAGGGACAGGGGGCTCGGACTGAAGCTCTCTTT
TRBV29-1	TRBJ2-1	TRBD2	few	CSLGTSGLNEQFF	TGCAGCCTTGGGACTAGCGGGCTCAATGAGCAGTTCTTC
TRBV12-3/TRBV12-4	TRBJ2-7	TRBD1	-	CASNTGGRNYEQYF	TGTGCCAGCAACACAGGGGGACGGAACTACGAGCAGTACTTC
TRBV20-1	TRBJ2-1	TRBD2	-	CSAKLAGGQNEQFF	TGCAGTGCTAAACTAGCGGGAGGACAAAATGAGCAGTTCTTC
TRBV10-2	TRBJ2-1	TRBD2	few	CASSDAGTSQYNEQFF	TGCGCCAGCAGTGACGCCGGGACTAGCCAGTACAATGAGCAGTTCTTC
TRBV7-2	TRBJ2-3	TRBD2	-	CASSFPGGRGSDTQYF	TGTGCCAGCAGCTTCCCAGGTGGGCGGGGGTCAGATACGCAGTATTTT
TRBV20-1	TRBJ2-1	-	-	CSVRDVENNEQFF	TGCAGTGTTAGAGATGTGGAGAACAATGAGCAGTTCTTC
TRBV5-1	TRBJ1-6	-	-	CASSSDNSPLHF	TGCGCCAGCAGCTCAGATAATTCACCCCTCCACTTT
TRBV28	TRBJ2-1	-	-	CASSPLDNEQFF	TGTGCCAGCAGCCCACTAGATAATGAGCAGTTCTTC
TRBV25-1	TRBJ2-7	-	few	CASSVCWDNYEQYF	TGTGCCAGCAGTGTGTGCTGGGACAACTACGAGCAGTACTTC
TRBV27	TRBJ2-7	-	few	CASRTRDRSYEQYF	TGTGCCAGCAGGACCCGGGACCGTTCCTACGAGCAGTACTTC
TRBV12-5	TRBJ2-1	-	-	CASGLTVSTNEQFF	TGTGCTAGTGGTTTGACTGTCTCCACCAATGAGCAGTTCTTC
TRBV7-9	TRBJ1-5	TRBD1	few	CASSPQGVSNQPQHF	TGTGCCAGCAGCCCTCAGGGGGTTAGCAATCAGCCCCAGCATTTT
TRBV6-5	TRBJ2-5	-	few	CASSYSAASRETQYF	TGTGCCAGCAGTTACTCGGCCGCATCTCGAGAGACCCAGTACTTC
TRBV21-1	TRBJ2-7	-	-	CASSKAPAYEQYF	TGTGCCAGCAGCAAAGCGCCTGCCTACGAGCAGTACTTC
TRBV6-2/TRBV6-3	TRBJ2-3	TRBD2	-	CASSPGLAGVRDTQYF	TGTGCCAGCAGCCCCGGACTAGCGGGAGTTAGGGATACGCAGTATTTT
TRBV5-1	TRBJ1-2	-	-	CASSLTRDYGYTF	TGCGCCAGCAGCTTGACCAGGGACTATGGCTACACCTTC
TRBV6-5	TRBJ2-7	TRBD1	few	CASRVGQGNEQYF	TGTGCCAGCAGGGTCGGACAGGGAAACGAGCAGTACTTC
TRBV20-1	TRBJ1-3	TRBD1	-	CSARSGAGGDTIYF	TGCAGTGCTAGAAGTGGGGCAGGGGGAGACACCATATATTTT
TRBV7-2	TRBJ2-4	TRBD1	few	CASSRTGDKDIRYF	TGTGCCAGCAGCCGGACAGGGGATAAGGACATTCGGTACTTC
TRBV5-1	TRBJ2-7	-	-	CVSSPGLDGPYEQYF	TGCGTCAGCAGCCCGGGTTTGGACGGTCCCTACGAGCAGTACTTC
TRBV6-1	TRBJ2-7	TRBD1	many	CASSEVVTGTGSYEQYF	TGTGCCAGCAGTGAAGTGGTTACCGGGACAGGGTCCTACGAGCAGTACTTC
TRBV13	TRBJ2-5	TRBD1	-	CASSGGDREETQYF	TGTGCCAGCAGCGGCGGGGACAGGGAAGAGACCCAGTACTTC
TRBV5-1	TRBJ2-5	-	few	CASSPRDLTETQYF	TGCGCCAGCAGCCCCCGGGACCTCACTGAGACCCAGTACTTC
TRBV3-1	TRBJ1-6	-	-	CASSTTGGNSPLHF	TGTGCCAGCAGCACAACCGGGGGTAATTCACCCCTCCACTTT
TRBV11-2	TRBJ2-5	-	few	CASSLARSNQETQYF	TGTGCCAGCAGCCTCGCGAGGAGTAACCAAGAGACCCAGTACTTC
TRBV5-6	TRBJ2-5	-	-	CASSLGNNQETQYF	TGTGCCAGCAGCTTGGGGAACAACCAAGAGACCCAGTACTTC